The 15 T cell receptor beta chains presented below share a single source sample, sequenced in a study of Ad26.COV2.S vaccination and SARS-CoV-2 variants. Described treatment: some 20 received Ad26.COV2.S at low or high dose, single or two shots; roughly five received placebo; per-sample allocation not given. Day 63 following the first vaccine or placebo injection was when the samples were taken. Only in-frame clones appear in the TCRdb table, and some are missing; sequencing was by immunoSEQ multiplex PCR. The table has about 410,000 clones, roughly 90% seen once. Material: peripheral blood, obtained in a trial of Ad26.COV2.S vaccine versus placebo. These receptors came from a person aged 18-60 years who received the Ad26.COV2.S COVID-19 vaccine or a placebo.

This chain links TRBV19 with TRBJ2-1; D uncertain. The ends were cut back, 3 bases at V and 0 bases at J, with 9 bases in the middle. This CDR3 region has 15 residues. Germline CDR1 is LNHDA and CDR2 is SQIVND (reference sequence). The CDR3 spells CASSMPSSSYNEQFF. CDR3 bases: TGTGCCAGTAGTATGCCATCCAGCTCCTACAATGAGCAGTTCTTC.

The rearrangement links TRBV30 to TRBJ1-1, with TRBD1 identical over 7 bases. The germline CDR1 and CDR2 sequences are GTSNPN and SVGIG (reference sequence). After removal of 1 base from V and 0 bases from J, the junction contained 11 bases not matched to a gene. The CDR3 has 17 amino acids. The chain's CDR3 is CAWSGRGPLVMNTEAFF. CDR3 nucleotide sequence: TGTGCCTGGAGTGGGAGGGGGCCCCTCGTAATGAACACTGAAGCTTTCTTT. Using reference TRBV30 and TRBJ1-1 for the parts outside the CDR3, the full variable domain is SQTIHQWPATLVQPVGSPLSLECTVEGTSNPNLYWYRQAAGRGLQLLFYSVGIGQISSEVPQNLSASRPQDRQFILSSKKLLLSDSGFYLCAWSGRGPLVMNTEAFFGQGTRLTVV.

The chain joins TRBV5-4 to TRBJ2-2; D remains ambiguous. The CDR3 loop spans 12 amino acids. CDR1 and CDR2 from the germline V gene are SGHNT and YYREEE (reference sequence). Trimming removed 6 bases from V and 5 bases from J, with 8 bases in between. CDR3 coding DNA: TGTGCCAGCATCCCGGCGACCGGGGAGCTGTTTTTT. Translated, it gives CASIPATGELFF.

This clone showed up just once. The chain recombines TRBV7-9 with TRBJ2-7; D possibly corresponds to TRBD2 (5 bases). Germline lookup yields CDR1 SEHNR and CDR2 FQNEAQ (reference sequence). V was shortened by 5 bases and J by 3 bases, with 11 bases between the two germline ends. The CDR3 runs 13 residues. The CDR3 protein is CASSRETLYEQYF. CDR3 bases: TGTGCCAGCAGCAGGGAGACCCTCTACGAGCAGTACTTC.

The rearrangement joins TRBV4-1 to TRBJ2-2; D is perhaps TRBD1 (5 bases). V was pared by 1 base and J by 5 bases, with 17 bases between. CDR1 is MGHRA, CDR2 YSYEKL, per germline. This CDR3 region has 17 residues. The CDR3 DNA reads TGCGCCAGCAGCCAAGCAGGCCTAGGGGAAGGAACCGGGGAGCTGTTTTTT. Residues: CASSQAGLGEGTGELFF.

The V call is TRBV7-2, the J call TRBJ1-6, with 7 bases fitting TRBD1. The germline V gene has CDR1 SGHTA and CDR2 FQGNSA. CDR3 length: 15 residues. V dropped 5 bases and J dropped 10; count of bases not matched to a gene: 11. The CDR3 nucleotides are TGTGCCAGCAGCCCCACCCGACAGGGTCGGTCACCCCTCCACTTT. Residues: CASSPTRQGRSPLHF.

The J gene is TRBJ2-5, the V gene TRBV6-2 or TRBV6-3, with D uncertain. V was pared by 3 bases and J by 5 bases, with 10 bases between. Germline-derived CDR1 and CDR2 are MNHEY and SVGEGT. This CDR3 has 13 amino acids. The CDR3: CASSYVGWETQYF. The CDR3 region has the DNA TGTGCCAGCAGTTATGTGGGGTGGGAGACCCAGTACTTC.

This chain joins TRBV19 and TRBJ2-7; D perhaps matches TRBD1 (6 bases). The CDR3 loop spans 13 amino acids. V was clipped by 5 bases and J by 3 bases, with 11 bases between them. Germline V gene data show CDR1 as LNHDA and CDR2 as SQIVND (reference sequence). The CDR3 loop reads CASSSRQVYEQYF. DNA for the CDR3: TGTGCCAGTAGTTCCCGACAGGTCTACGAGCAGTACTTC.

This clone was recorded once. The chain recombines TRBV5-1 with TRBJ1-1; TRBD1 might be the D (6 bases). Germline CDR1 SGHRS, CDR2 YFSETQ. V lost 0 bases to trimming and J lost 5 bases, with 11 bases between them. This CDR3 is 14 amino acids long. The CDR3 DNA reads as TGCGCCAGCAGCTTGGACAGAGGGGGGACTGAAGCTTTCTTT. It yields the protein CASSLDRGGTEAFF.

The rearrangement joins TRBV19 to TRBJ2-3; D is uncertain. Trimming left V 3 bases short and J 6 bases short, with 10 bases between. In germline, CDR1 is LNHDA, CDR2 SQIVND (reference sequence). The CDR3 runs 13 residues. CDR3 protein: CASSIALSDTQYF. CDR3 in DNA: TGTGCCAGTAGTATCGCCCTAAGTGATACGCAGTATTTT.

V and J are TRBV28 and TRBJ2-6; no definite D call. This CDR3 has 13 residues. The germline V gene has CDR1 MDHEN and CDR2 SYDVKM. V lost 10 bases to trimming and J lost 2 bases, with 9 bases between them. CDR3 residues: CAILATGANVLTF. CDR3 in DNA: TGTGCCATTCTGGCTACTGGGGCCAACGTCCTGACTTTC.

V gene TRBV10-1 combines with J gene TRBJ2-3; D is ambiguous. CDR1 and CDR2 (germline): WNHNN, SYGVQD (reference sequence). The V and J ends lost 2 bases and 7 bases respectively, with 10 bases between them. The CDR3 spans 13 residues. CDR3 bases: TGCGCCAGCAGTGAGGACTTAACGAATACGCAGTATTTT. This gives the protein CASSEDLTNTQYF.

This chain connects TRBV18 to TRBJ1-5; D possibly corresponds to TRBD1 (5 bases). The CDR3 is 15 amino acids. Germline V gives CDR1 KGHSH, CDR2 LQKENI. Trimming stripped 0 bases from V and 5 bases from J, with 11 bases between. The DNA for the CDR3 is TGTGCCAGCTCACCACCGGGTACACAGGATCAGCCCCAGCATTTT. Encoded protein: CASSPPGTQDQPQHF.

This CDR3 is CASSLPSLLAFF. CDR3 DNA sequence: TGTGCCAGCAGTTTGCCTTCTCTATTGGCTTTCTTT. The V call is TRBV28, the J call TRBJ1-1; D remains ambiguous. The germline CDR1 and CDR2 sequences are MDHEN and SYDVKM. With 3 bases removed from V and 11 bases from J, the gap between germline ends came to 13 bases. The CDR3 extends over 12 amino acids. Complete variable domain (other parts from reference TRBV28 and TRBJ1-1): DVKVTQSSRYLVKRTGEKVFLECVQDMDHENMFWYRQDPGLGLRLIYFSYDVKMKEKGDIPEGYSVSREKKERFSLILESASTNQTSMYLCASSLPSLLAFFGQGTRLTVV.

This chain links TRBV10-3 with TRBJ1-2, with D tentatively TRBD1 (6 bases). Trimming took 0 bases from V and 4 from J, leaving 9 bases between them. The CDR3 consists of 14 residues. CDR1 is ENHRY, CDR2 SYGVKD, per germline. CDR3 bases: TGTGCCATCAGTGAGTCGGACAGCCCCTATGGCTACACCTTC. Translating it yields CAISESDSPYGYTF.